This T cell receptor (beta chain) was sequenced in a study of T cell responses to AZD1222 COVID-19 vaccine. Libraries were prepared by immunoSEQ multiplex PCR; TCRdb keeps only in-frame clonotypes and omits some of them. This table holds about 53,000 clones, roughly 83% found once. As to this clone: The antigen is unknown.

This CDR3 is 14 amino acids long. Germline V gene data show CDR1 as SGHAT and CDR2 as FQNNGV. Trimming removed 3 bases at V and 2 bases at J, with 7 bases between. General study findings and limits: Without day 14 samples, only post-peak T cell repertoires were studied.

This material consisted of peripheral blood, taken on day 0 of AZD1222 vaccination. The chain has TRBV11-2 and TRBJ2-2; D gene unclear. The sequence was collected from an adult in good health. The CDR3 loop reads CASSLALNTGELFF. Written as DNA, the CDR3 is TGTGCCAGCAGCTTGGCGCTTAACACCGGGGAGCTGTTTTTT.